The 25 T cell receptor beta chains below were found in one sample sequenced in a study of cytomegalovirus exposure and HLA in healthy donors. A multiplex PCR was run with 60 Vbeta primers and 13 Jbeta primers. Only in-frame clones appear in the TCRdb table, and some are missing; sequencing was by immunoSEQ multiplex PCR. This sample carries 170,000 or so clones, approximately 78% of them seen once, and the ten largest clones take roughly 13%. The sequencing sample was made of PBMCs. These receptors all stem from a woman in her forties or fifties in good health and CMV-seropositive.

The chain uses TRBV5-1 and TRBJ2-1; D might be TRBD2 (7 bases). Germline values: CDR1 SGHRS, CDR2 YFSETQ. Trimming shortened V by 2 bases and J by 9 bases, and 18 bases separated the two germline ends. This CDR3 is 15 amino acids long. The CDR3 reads CASSLLGGGAGEQFF. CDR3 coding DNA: TGCGCCAGCAGCTTATTAGGAGGGGGGGCTGGTGAGCAGTTCTTC.

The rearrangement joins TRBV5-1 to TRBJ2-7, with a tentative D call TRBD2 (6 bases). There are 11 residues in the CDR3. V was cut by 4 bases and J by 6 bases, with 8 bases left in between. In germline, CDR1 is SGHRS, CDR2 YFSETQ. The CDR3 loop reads CASSGEVEQYF. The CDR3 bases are TGCGCCAGCAGCGGGGAGGTCGAGCAGTACTTC.

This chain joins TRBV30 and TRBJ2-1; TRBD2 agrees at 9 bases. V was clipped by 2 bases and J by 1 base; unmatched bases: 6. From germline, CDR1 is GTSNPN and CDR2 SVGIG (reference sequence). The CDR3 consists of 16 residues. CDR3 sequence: CAWSSGLAISYNEQFF. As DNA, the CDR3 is TGTGCCTGGAGTTCGGGACTAGCAATTTCCTACAATGAGCAGTTCTTC.

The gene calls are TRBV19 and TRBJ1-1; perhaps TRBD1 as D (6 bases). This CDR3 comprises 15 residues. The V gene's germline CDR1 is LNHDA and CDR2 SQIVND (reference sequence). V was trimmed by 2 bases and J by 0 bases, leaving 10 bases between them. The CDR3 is CASSITGHMNTEAFF. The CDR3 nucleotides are TGTGCCAGTAGTATAACAGGGCACATGAACACTGAAGCTTTCTTT. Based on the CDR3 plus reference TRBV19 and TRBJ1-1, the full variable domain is DGGITQSPKYLFRKEGQNVTLSCEQNLNHDAMYWYRQDPGQGLRLIYYSQIVNDFQKGDIAEGYSVSREKKESFPLTVTSAQKNPTAFYLCASSITGHMNTEAFFGQGTRLTVV.

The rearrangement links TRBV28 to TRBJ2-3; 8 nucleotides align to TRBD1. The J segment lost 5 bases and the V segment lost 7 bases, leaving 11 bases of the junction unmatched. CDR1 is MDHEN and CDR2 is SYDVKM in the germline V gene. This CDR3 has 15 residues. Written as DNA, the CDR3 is TGTGCCAGCATGGGGTCTCAGGGGGCGGGAGATACGCAGTATTTT. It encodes CASMGSQGAGDTQYF.

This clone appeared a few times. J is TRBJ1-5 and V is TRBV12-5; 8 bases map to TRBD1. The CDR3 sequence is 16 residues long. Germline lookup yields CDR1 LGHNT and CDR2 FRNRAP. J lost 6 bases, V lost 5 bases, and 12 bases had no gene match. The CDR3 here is CASGLILGQGGQPQHF. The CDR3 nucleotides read TGTGCTAGTGGTCTTATACTCGGACAGGGAGGTCAGCCCCAGCATTTT.

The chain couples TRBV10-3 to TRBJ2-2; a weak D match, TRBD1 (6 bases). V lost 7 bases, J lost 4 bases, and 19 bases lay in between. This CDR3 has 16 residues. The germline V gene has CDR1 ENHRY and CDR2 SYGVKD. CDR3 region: CAITSVGGAVTGELFF. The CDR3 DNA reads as TGTGCCATCACCTCAGTTGGGGGCGCGGTCACCGGGGAGCTGTTTTTT.

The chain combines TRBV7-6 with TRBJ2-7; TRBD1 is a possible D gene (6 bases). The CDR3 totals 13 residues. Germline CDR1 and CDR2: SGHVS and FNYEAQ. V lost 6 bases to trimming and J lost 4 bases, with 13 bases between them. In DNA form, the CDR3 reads TGTGCCAGCAGTTTTGGGCAGGGGTACGAGCAGTACTTC. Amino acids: CASSFGQGYEQYF.

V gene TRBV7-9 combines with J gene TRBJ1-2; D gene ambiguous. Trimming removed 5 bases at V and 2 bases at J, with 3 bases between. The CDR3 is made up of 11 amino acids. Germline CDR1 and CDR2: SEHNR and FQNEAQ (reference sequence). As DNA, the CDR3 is TGTGCCAGCAGCCTCAACTATGGCTACACCTTC. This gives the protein CASSLNYGYTF.

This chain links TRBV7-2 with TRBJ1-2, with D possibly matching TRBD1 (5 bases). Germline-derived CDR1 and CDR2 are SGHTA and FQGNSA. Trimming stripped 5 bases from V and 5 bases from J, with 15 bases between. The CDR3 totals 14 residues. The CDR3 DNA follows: TGTGCCAGCAGCCCACAGGCAGGCTTGTATGGCTACACCTTC. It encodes CASSPQAGLYGYTF.

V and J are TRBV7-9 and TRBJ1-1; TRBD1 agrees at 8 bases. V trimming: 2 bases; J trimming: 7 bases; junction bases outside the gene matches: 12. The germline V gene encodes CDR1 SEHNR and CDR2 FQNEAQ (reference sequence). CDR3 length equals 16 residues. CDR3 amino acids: CASSLNEWTGRSEAFF. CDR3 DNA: TGTGCCAGCAGCTTAAATGAGTGGACAGGGCGTAGTGAAGCTTTCTTT.

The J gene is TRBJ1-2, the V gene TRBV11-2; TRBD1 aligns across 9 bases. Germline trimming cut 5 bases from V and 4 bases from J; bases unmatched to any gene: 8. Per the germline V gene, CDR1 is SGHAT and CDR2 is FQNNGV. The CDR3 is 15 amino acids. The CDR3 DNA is TGTGCCAGCAGCCTGGGGACAGGGATGGGCTATGGCTACACCTTC. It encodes CASSLGTGMGYGYTF.

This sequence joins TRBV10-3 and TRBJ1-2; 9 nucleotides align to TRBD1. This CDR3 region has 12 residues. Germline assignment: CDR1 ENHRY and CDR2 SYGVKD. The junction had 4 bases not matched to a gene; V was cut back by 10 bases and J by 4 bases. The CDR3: CASGTGSYGYTF. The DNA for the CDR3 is TGTGCCAGTGGGACAGGGTCCTATGGCTACACCTTC.

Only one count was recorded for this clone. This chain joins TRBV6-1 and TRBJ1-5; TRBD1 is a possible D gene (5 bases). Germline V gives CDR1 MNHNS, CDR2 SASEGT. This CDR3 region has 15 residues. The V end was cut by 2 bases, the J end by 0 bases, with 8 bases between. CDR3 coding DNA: TGTGCCAGCAGTGAACCGACAGATAGCAATCAGCCCCAGCATTTT. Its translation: CASSEPTDSNQPQHF.

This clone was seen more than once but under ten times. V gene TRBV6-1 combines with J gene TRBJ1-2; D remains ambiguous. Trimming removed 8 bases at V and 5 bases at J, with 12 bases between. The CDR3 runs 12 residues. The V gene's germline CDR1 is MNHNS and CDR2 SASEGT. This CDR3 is CASGLREYGYTF. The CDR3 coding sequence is TGTGCCAGCGGACTAAGAGAATATGGCTACACCTTC.

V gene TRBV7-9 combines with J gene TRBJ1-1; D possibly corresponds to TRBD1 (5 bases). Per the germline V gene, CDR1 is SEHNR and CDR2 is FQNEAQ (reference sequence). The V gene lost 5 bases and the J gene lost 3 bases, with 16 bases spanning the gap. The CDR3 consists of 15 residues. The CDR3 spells CASSPRLEGYTEAFF. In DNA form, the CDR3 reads TGTGCCAGCAGCCCCCGCCTGGAGGGGTACACTGAAGCTTTCTTT. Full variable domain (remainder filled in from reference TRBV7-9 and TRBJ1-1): DTGVSQNPRHKITKRGQNVTFRCDPISEHNRLYWYRQTLGQGPEFLTYFQNEAQLEKSRLLSDRFSAERPKGSFSTLEIQRTEQGDSAMYLCASSPRLEGYTEAFFGQGTRLTVV.

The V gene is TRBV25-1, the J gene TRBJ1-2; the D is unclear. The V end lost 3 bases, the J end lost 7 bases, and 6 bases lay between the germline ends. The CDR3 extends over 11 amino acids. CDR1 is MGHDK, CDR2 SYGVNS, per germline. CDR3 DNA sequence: TGTGCCAGCAGTGATCGGGGTGGCTACACCTTC. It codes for CASSDRGGYTF.

The CDR3, as DNA: TGCGCCAGCAGCTTTGGACTAGCGGGGGCATACAATGAGCAGTTCTTC. This codes for CASSFGLAGAYNEQFF. This sequence joins TRBV5-1 and TRBJ2-1; 13 nucleotides agree with TRBD2. CDR1 and CDR2 from the germline V gene are SGHRS and YFSETQ. The V and J ends lost 2 bases and 4 bases, in that order; junction bases with no gene match: 3. This CDR3 has 16 amino acids.

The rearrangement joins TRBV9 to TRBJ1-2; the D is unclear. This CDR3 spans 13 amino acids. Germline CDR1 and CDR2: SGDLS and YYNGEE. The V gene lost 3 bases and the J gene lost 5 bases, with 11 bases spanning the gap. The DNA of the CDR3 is TGTGCCAGCAGCGCCCTAAGCTCGTATGGCTACACCTTC. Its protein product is CASSALSSYGYTF.

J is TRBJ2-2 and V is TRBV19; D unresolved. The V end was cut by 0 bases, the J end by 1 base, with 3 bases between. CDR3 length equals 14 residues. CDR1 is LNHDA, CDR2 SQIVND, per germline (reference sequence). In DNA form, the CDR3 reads TGTGCCAGTAGTATAGACGGGAACACCGGGGAGCTGTTTTTT. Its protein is CASSIDGNTGELFF.

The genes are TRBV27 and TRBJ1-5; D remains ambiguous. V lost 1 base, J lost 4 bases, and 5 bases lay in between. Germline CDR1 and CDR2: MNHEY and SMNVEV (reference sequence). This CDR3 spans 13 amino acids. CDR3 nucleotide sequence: TGTGCCAGCAGTTTATATAGAAATCAGCCCCAGCATTTT. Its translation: CASSLYRNQPQHF.

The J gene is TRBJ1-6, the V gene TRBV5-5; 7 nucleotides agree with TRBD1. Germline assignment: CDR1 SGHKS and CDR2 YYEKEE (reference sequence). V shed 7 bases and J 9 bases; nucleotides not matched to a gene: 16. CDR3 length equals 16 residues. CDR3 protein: CASEQLPGDSSSPLHF. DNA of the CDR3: TGTGCCAGCGAACAACTACCCGGGGACAGCAGTTCACCCCTCCACTTT.

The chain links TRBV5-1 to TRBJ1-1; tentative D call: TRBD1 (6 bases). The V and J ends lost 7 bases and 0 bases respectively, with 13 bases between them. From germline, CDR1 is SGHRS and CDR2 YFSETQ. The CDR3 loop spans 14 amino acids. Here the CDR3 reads CASGPQGMNTEAFF. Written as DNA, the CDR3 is TGCGCCAGCGGGCCACAGGGTATGAACACTGAAGCTTTCTTT. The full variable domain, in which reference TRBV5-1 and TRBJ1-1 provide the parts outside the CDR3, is KAGVTQTPRYLIKTRGQQVTLSCSPISGHRSVSWYQQTPGQGLQFLFEYFSETQRNKGNFPGRFSGRQFSNSRSEMNVSTLELGDSALYLCASGPQGMNTEAFFGQGTRLTVV.

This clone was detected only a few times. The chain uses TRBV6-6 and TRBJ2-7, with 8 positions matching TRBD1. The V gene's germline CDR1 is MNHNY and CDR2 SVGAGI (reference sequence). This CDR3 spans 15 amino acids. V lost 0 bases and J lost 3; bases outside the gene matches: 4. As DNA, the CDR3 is TGTGCCAGCAGTTACTCACAGGGGGGAGGCTACGAGCAGTACTTC. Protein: CASSYSQGGGYEQYF.

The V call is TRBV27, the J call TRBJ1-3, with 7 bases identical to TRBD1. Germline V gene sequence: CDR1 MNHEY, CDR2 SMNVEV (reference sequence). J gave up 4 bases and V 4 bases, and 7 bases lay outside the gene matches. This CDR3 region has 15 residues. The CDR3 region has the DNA TGTGCCAGCAGTTCATTTGACAGGGAGGGAAACACCATATATTTT. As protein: CASSSFDREGNTIYF.